What follows is one T cell receptor (beta chain) and its context. This sample is part of a study of cytomegalovirus exposure and HLA in healthy donors. Germline-derived CDR1 and CDR2 are KGHSH and LQKENI. The V end was cut by 0 bases, the J end by 3 bases, with 5 bases between. This CDR3 region has 13 residues. PCR was performed using 60 Vbeta and 13 Jbeta primers. The method was immunoSEQ multiplex PCR; TCRdb's version includes in-frame clones alone and lacks a portion of them. The sample lists roughly 300,000 clones, roughly 89% occurring once. Specimen: PBMCs. The chain has TRBV18 and TRBJ2-5; D is uncertain. This sequence was found in a man aged 40-55 years in good health and CMV-seropositive. The CDR3 reads CASSPPSEETQYF. CDR3 nucleotides: TGTGCCAGCTCACCACCGTCTGAAGAGACCCAGTACTTC.